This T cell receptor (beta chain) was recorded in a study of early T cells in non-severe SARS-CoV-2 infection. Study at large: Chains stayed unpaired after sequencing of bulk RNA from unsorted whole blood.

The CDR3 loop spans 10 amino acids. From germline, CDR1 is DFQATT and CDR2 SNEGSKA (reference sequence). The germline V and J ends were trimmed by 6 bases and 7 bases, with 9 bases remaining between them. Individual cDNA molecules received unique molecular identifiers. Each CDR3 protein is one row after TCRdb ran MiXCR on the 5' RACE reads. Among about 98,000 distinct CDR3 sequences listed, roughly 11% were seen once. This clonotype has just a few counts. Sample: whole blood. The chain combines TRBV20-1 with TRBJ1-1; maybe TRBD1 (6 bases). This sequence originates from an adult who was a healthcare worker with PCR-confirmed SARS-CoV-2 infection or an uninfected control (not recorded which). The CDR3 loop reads CSAPRGEAFF. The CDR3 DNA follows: TGCAGTGCCCCCAGGGGTGAAGCTTTCTTT.